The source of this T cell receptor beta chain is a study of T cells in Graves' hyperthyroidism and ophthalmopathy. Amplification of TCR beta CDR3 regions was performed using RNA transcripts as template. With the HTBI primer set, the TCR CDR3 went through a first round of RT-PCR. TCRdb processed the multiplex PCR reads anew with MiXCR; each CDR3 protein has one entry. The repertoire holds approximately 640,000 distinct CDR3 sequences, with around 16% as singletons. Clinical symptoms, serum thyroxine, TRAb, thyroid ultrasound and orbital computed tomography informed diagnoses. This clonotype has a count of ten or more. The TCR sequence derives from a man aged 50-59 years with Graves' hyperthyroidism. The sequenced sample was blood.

DNA for the CDR3: TGTGCCAGCAGCCGAGGACAGGGAAGCACCGGGGAGCTGTTTTTT. Translating gives CASSRGQGSTGELFF. The rearrangement uses TRBV6-1 and TRBJ2-2; 8 bases are a match to TRBD1. Trimming took 6 bases from V and 4 from J; bases not matched to a gene: 7. The CDR3 runs to 15 residues. CDR1 MNHNS and CDR2 SASEGT come from the germline V gene.